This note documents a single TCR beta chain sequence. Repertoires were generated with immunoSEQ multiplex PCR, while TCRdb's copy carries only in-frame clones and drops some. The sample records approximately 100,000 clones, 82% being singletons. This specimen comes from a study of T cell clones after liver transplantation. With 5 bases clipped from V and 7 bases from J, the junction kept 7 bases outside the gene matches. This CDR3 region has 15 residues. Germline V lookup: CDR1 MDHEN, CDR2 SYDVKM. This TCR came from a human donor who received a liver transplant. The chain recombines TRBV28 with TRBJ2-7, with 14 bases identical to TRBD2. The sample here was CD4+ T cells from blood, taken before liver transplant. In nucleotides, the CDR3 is TGTGCCAGCAGTCTCGGGACTAGCGGGAGAAGGGAGCAGTACTTC. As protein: CASSLGTSGRREQYF. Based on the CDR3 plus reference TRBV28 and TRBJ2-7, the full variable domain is DVKVTQSSRYLVKRTGEKVFLECVQDMDHENMFWYRQDPGLGLRLIYFSYDVKMKEKGDIPEGYSVSREKKERFSLILESASTNQTSMYLCASSLGTSGRREQYFGPGTRLTVT.